This T cell receptor beta chain is drawn from a study of blood T cell repertoires in COVID-19. About the study: Whether acute or convalescent, the COVID-19 samples came from the United States, Italy and Spain. Sources were T cells, B-cell-depleted T cells, or PBMCs; the material itself was cDNA or gDNA.

Trimming took 2 bases from V and 4 from J, leaving 15 bases between them. The CDR3 runs 16 residues. The germline V gene has CDR1 SGHTA and CDR2 FQGNSA. In the original workflow: Amplification of reference gene primers provided the estimated nucleated cell counts. Assay used: immunoSEQ multiplex PCR; TCRdb lists only in-frame clones, some missing. The DNA was the basis for D and trimming; V, J and clone size are from that table. The sample shows more than 60,000 clones, 88% of them seen only once. The specimen sequenced was peripheral blood. V usage is TRBV7-2 and J usage is TRBJ1-3; D may be TRBD1 (6 bases). This clonotype was sampled from a woman aged 50 to 60 with active or convalescent COVID-19. CDR3 protein: CASSLLAQGTGNTIYF. DNA for the CDR3: TGTGCCAGCAGCTTACTGGCCCAGGGGACAGGAAACACCATATATTTT.